This is a list of T cell receptor beta chains from one sample in a study of T cell repertoires in cytomegalovirus infection. Each CDR3 protein is one row after TCRdb ran MiXCR on the reads. This sample has roughly 990,000 distinct CDR3 sequences, with approximately 33% found just once. Antigens for these TCRs are unknown. The starting material was cultured CD8+ T cells from PBMCs, obtained from culture after CMV antigen stimulation. These receptors came from a human donor in good health (CMV status not recorded). Some clones in this sample may be carry-over from other donors' samples. The conserved cysteine and the conserved F or W are not part of the CDR3 here.

TRBV7-6	TRBJ2-1	ASSVAGGPADNEQF
TRBV20-1	TRBJ1-6	SADVGGSSSPLH
TRBV6-2/TRBV6-3	TRBJ1-6	ASRWEQGARIKNSPLH
TRBV6-5	TRBJ1-1	ASRPNRNTEAF
TRBV15	TRBJ1-1	ATSRPDRGNPEAF
TRBV3-1	TRBJ1-1	ASSHVGLNTEAF
TRBV6-1	TRBJ2-7	ASRQGGSYEQY
TRBV4-1	TRBJ1-1	ASSRVTGAEAF
TRBV20-1	TRBJ2-1	SANPDRGVYNEQF
TRBV11-3	TRBJ2-1	ASSSWDRGSDEQF
TRBV13	TRBJ1-3	ASSLTVGDGGNTIY
TRBV7-6	TRBJ2-3	ASSLGGEGLTDTQY
TRBV2	TRBJ1-5	ASQGQANQPQH
TRBV6-6	TRBJ2-2	ASTWTVHTGELF
TRBV7-9	TRBJ2-2	ASSLLERLAGGPVTGELF
TRBV6-5	TRBJ1-2	ASSYGGTELNYGYT
TRBV27	TRBJ2-4	ASSNRDSKNIQY
TRBV11-2	TRBJ2-1	ASSSSGQGRYNEQF
TRBV15	TRBJ2-7	ATSRGGSTYEQY
TRBV29-1	TRBJ1-2	SVPIRSYGYT
TRBV7-8	TRBJ1-5	ASSLKRTKYDQPQH
TRBV5-1	TRBJ2-7	ASSSGTGFNEQY
TRBV28	TRBJ1-5	ASSFLQGSSNQPQH
TRBV7-2	TRBJ2-1	ASSLNPSNRSPNNEQF
TRBV7-9	TRBJ2-3	ASSLSSGGPRTDTQY
TRBV19	TRBJ1-1	ASSTGTWDTEAF